The clone carrying this T cell receptor (beta chain) was detected only once. What it recognizes is unknown. Trimming took 0 bases from V and 6 from J; bases not matched to a gene: 1. CDR3 length equals 16 residues. Germline CDR1 is MNHEY and CDR2 is SMNVEV (reference sequence). The source of the sample is a study of radiotherapy plus CTLA-4 blockade in lung cancer. Study background: An objective response was seen in 18% of patients, and disease control in around 33%. Overall study results and limits: Alongside interferon-beta, early blood T cell clone dynamics were reportedly the best predictor of response. Radiotherapy with ipilimumab was followed by blood expansion of tumor-derived clones.

Clones were read by immunoSEQ multiplex PCR, and TCRdb kept only the in-frame ones, dropping some. The data contain about 120,000 clones, more than 65% of them singletons. Those patients who had chemo-refractory metastatic non-small-cell lung cancer were given focal radiation along with CTLA-4 blockade through ipilimumab. The sequences come from peripheral blood, collected from a patient treated with radiotherapy plus ipilimumab. This chain connects TRBV27 to TRBJ2-1, with 14 bases that match TRBD2. This clonotype was obtained from a human donor with non-small cell lung cancer who had a partial response to radiotherapy plus ipilimumab. CDR3 region: CASSLSTSGRVNEQFF. The CDR3 DNA reads as TGTGCCAGCAGTTTATCGACTAGCGGGAGGGTCAATGAGCAGTTCTTC.